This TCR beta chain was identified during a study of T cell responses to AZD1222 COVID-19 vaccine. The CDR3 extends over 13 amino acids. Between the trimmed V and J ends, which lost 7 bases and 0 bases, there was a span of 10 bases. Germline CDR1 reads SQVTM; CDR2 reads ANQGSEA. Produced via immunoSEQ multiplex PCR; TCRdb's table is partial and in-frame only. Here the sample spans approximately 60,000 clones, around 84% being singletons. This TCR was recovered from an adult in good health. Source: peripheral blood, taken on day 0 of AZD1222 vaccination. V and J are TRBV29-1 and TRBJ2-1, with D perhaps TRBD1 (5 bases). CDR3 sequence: CSGGLSSYNEQFF. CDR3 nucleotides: TGCAGCGGGGGCTTGAGCTCCTACAATGAGCAGTTCTTC.